The 10 T cell receptor beta chains below were found in one sample sequenced in a study of blood T cell repertoires in COVID-19. Clones were sequenced by immunoSEQ multiplex PCR, and TCRdb holds only the in-frame ones, with some missing. The sample comprises over 90,000 clones, over 65% of which are singletons, and less than 5% rests with the top ten. Input material: peripheral blood. These receptors all stem from a man in his 70s with COVID-19, enrolled during active disease.

The rearrangement links TRBV5-1 to TRBJ2-1; maybe TRBD1 (5 bases). Between the trimmed V and J ends, which lost 2 bases and 8 bases, there was a span of 11 bases. Germline values: CDR1 SGHRS, CDR2 YFSETQ. The CDR3 has 13 amino acids. CDR3 sequence reads: CASSFGASDEQFF. The CDR3, as DNA: TGCGCCAGCAGCTTTGGGGCTTCCGATGAGCAGTTCTTC.

V usage is TRBV5-4 and J usage is TRBJ2-2; no firm D call. Trimming removed 0 bases at V and 3 bases at J, with 3 bases between. The CDR3 contains 13 residues. CDR1 and CDR2 (germline): SGHNT, YYREEE (reference sequence). Here the CDR3 DNA reads TGTGCCAGCAGCTTGGCGGACACCGGGGAGCTGTTTTTT. This sequence encodes CASSLADTGELFF.

Note on this clone: Other DNA sequences within the sample encode an identical CDR3. This chain joins TRBV28 and TRBJ2-5; 8 bases match TRBD2. Germline lookup yields CDR1 MDHEN and CDR2 SYDVKM. V lost 3 bases and J lost 5; bases outside the gene matches: 2. The CDR3 loop spans 13 amino acids. The CDR3 region is CASSFGGRETQYF. The CDR3 DNA is TGTGCCAGCAGTTTCGGCGGGAGGGAGACCCAGTACTTC.

This sequence joins TRBV6-5 and TRBJ2-3; 9 nucleotides agree with TRBD2. Germline V gene data show CDR1 as MNHEY and CDR2 as SVGAGI. The ends lost 2 bases at V and 2 bases at J; junction bases unmatched: 5. CDR3 length equals 16 residues. The DNA for the CDR3 is TGTGCCAGCAGTTACGATCTAGCGGGATCCACAGATACGCAGTATTTT. It encodes CASSYDLAGSTDTQYF.

For this clone: The identical CDR3 is also encoded by other nucleotide sequences in the sample. The chain joins TRBV7-2 to TRBJ2-1, with TRBD2 matching over 10 bases. Germline V gene sequence: CDR1 SGHTA, CDR2 FQGNSA. The CDR3 totals 15 residues. With V trimmed by 1 base and J by 4 bases, 1 base remained unmatched. The CDR3 DNA follows: TGTGCCAGCAGCTTAGGGACTAGCGGTTACAATGAGCAGTTCTTC. Its protein product is CASSLGTSGYNEQFF.

This clone was detected a few times. This chain connects TRBV6-5 to TRBJ1-1, with D possibly TRBD1 on 6 matching bases. CDR1 and CDR2 from the germline V gene are MNHEY and SVGAGI. CDR3 length equals 15 residues. V was clipped by 7 bases and J by 5 bases, with 20 bases between them. As DNA, the CDR3 is TGTGCCAGCACTCCCGGGGGGGCAGGGCGAACTGAAGCTTTCTTT. Residues: CASTPGGAGRTEAFF.

The V call is TRBV18, the J call TRBJ1-1; D perhaps matches TRBD1 (6 bases). The ends were cut back, 0 bases at V and 3 bases at J, with 11 bases in the middle. The CDR3 contains 15 residues. Looked up from germline, CDR1 is KGHSH and CDR2 is LQKENI. The CDR3 DNA follows: TGTGCCAGCTCACCACCGAACAGGGCAGACACTGAAGCTTTCTTT. Its translation: CASSPPNRADTEAFF.

A word on this clone: A read error may produce the germline difference seen at one junction end. This rearrangement joins TRBV7-7 to TRBJ2-2, with D possibly matching TRBD2 (5 bases). This CDR3 has 16 residues. Looked up from germline, CDR1 is SSHAT and CDR2 is FNYEAQ (reference sequence). The CDR3 sequence: CASSLARAKNTGELFF. CDR3 in DNA: TGTGCTAGCAGCTTAGCGCGGGCTAAAAACACCGGGGAGCTGTTTTTT.

The chain uses TRBV7-2 and TRBJ2-7, with D hard to call. The CDR3 has 13 residues. Germline lookup yields CDR1 SGHTA and CDR2 FQGNSA. The V gene lost 1 base and the J gene lost 2 bases, with 6 bases spanning the gap. The CDR3 DNA reads TGTGCCAGCAGCTTAGGTATCGCCTACGAGCAGTACTTC. Its protein is CASSLGIAYEQYF.

The rearrangement joins TRBV5-4 to TRBJ1-1; D uncertain. Germline CDR1 reads SGHNT; CDR2 reads YYREEE (reference sequence). This CDR3 has 15 residues. V lost 5 bases to trimming and J lost 0 bases, with 14 bases between them. CDR3 sequence reads: CASRLDRGLNTEAFF. CDR3 nucleotides: TGTGCCAGCAGACTGGATCGGGGTCTGAACACTGAAGCTTTCTTT.